This TCR beta chain was captured by sequencing in a study of blood T cell repertoires in COVID-19. Overall study context: COVID-19 samples collected from the United States, Italy and Spain covered acute and convalescent phases. T cells, B-cell-depleted T cells, or PBMCs supplied cDNA or gDNA.

Seattle enrolled patients during active infection and tracked them longitudinally. Germline CDR1 and CDR2: SGHTA and FQGNSA. The CDR3 is made up of 15 amino acids. Trimming shortened V by 4 bases and J by 0 bases, and 7 bases separated the two germline ends. In the study's own analysis: Researchers report that nucleated cell counts were estimated from reference gene primer amplification. TCRdb keeps only in-frame clones here, not all; method: immunoSEQ multiplex PCR. That table gives V, J and clone size, and the DNA gave D and trimming. Of approximately 500,000 clones in the sample, roughly 91% are singletons; the top ten hold around 8%.

This clonotype originated in a woman in her 50s with COVID-19, enrolled during active disease. Source material: peripheral blood. The rearrangement joins TRBV7-2 to TRBJ2-6; D gene uncertain. The CDR3 region is CASSWPGSGANVLTF. DNA of the CDR3: TGTGCCAGCAGCTGGCCGGGCTCTGGGGCCAACGTCCTGACTTTC. Supplemented by reference TRBV7-2 and TRBJ2-6, the full variable domain reads GAGVSQSPSNKVTEKGKDVELRCDPISGHTALYWYRQSLGQGLEFLIYFQGNSAPDKSGLPSDRFSAERTGGSVSTLTIQRTQQEDSAVYLCASSWPGSGANVLTFGAGSRLTVL.